This T cell receptor (beta chain) was documented in a study of cytomegalovirus exposure and HLA in healthy donors. The germline V gene encodes CDR1 SGHNT and CDR2 YYREEE (reference sequence). This CDR3 is built from 15 residues. Trimming removed 0 bases from V and 2 bases from J; junction bases left unmatched: 2. The PCR was carried out with 60 Vbeta primers and 13 Jbeta primers. Produced via immunoSEQ multiplex PCR; TCRdb's table is partial and in-frame only. This sample's table has under 200,000 clones. Study-wide findings and caveats: Per a later analysis, 15,000 to 20,000 TCR beta sequences showed association with HLA alleles at 0.05 false discovery rate.

About this clone itself: Its antigen remains unknown.

The sequencing input was PBMCs. The chain couples TRBV5-4 to TRBJ2-7; 10 bases align to TRBD1. This sequence originates from a young man in good health and CMV-seronegative. CDR3 sequence reads: CASSLGGQGAYEQYF. The DNA of the CDR3 is TGTGCCAGCAGCTTGGGAGGACAGGGGGCCTACGAGCAGTACTTC.